Following are 26 T cell receptor beta chains from one sample sequenced in a study of blood T cell repertoires in COVID-19. The protocol was immunoSEQ multiplex PCR, while the TCRdb copy is restricted to in-frame clones and leaves out a portion. Among some 96,000 clones listed, less than 85% were seen once. The source material was peripheral blood. These TCRs come from a human donor in a cohort sampled during active COVID-19.

Only a few counts were recorded for this clone. The J gene is TRBJ2-1, the V gene TRBV7-9, with D unresolved. The CDR3 totals 14 residues. Germline loops: CDR1 SEHNR, CDR2 FQNEAQ (reference sequence). The V and J ends lost 1 base and 1 base respectively, with 5 bases between them. The CDR3 spells CASSLGSSYNEQFF. CDR3 DNA: TGTGCCAGCAGCTTAGGTAGTTCCTACAATGAGCAGTTCTTC.

The V gene is TRBV3-1 (or the pseudogene TRBV3-2), the J gene TRBJ2-7; TRBD1 might be the D (5 bases). CDR1 LGHDT and CDR2 YNNKEL come from the germline V gene (reference sequence). The CDR3 is made up of 15 amino acids. V lost 6 bases, J lost 2 bases, and 17 bases lay in between. CDR3 residues: CASSQSLGEPYEQYF. The CDR3 DNA reads as TGTGCCAGCAGTCAAAGTTTAGGGGAACCCTACGAGCAGTACTTC.

This chain joins TRBV9 and TRBJ2-3; 8 bases align to TRBD1. Trimming cost V 4 bases and J 0 bases; bases outside gene matches: 4. The germline CDR1 and CDR2 sequences are SGDLS and YYNGEE. The CDR3 is 15 residues long. The CDR3 loop reads CASSLGTGSTDTQYF. The CDR3 bases are TGTGCCAGCAGCCTCGGGACAGGTAGCACAGATACGCAGTATTTT.

This chain links TRBV3-1 (or the pseudogene TRBV3-2) with TRBJ1-6; 9 bases fit TRBD1. CDR1 LGHDT and CDR2 YNNKEL come from the germline V gene (reference sequence). The V segment lost 3 bases and the J segment 8 bases; nucleotides outside the gene matches: 2. The CDR3 contains 14 residues. CDR3 loop: CASSHWTGDSPLHF. CDR3 nucleotide sequence: TGTGCCAGCAGCCATTGGACAGGGGATTCACCCCTCCACTTT.

This clone was seen only once. This chain uses TRBV6-5 with TRBJ2-2; perhaps TRBD2 as D (5 bases). V lost 7 bases to trimming and J lost 7 bases, with 7 bases between them. Germline assignment: CDR1 MNHEY and CDR2 SVGAGI. The CDR3 has 11 residues. The CDR3 region is CASTEGGELFF. Written as DNA, the CDR3 is TGTGCCAGCACCGAGGGCGGGGAGCTGTTTTTT.

The sample holds one count of this clone. V is TRBV5-5 and J is TRBJ1-3; the D gene is possibly TRBD1 (5 bases). The CDR3 runs to 14 residues. Germline V CDR1 and CDR2: SGHKS, YYEKEE (reference sequence). The ends were cut back, 4 bases at V and 0 bases at J, with 8 bases in the middle. As DNA, the CDR3 is TGTGCCAGCAGCCGACAGCTCTCTGGAAACACCATATATTTT. This encodes CASSRQLSGNTIYF.

This rearrangement joins TRBV5-1 to TRBJ2-3; TRBD2 is a possible D gene (6 bases). Germline-derived CDR1 and CDR2 are SGHRS and YFSETQ. V shed 4 bases and J shed 1 base, with 16 bases lying between them. CDR3 length: 16 residues. The CDR3 DNA follows: TGCGCCAGCAGCGGGCCCGGGGGAGGAGGCACAGATACGCAGTATTTT. Its translation is CASSGPGGGGTDTQYF. Full variable domain (missing parts from reference TRBV5-1 and TRBJ2-3): KAGVTQTPRYLIKTRGQQVTLSCSPISGHRSVSWYQQTPGQGLQFLFEYFSETQRNKGNFPGRFSGRQFSNSRSEMNVSTLELGDSALYLCASSGPGGGGTDTQYFGPGTRLTVL.

The chain carries TRBV4-2 and TRBJ1-1, with D unclear. The CDR3 is 12 amino acids. Germline V gene lookup returns CDR1 LGHNA and CDR2 YNFKEQ. The V gene lost 3 bases and the J gene lost 0 bases, with 2 bases spanning the gap. This CDR3 reads CASSHVNTEAFF. In nucleotides, the CDR3 is TGTGCCAGCAGCCACGTGAACACTGAAGCTTTCTTT.

The CDR3 sequence: CASSSSQNTEAFF. In DNA form, the CDR3 reads TGCGCCAGCAGCTCGAGTCAGAACACTGAAGCTTTCTTT. This chain connects TRBV5-1 to TRBJ1-1; D ambiguous. This CDR3 region has 13 residues. Trimming removed 3 bases at V and 1 base at J, with 7 bases between. CDR1 is SGHRS, CDR2 YFSETQ, per germline. The full variable domain, in which reference TRBV5-1 and TRBJ1-1 provide the parts outside the CDR3, is KAGVTQTPRYLIKTRGQQVTLSCSPISGHRSVSWYQQTPGQGLQFLFEYFSETQRNKGNFPGRFSGRQFSNSRSEMNVSTLELGDSALYLCASSSSQNTEAFFGQGTRLTVV.

V is TRBV7-8 and J is TRBJ2-5; D is perhaps TRBD2 (7 bases). CDR1 and CDR2 from the germline V gene are SGHVS and FQNEAQ. This CDR3 has 14 residues. Trimming took off 4 bases at V and 7 bases at J, with 16 bases between the two ends. CDR3 loop: CASSSVGGAATQYF. The CDR3 bases are TGTGCCAGCAGCTCGGTGGGGGGGGCGGCGACCCAGTACTTC.

This chain links TRBV27 with TRBJ1-5, with 11 nucleotides matching TRBD1. This CDR3 spans 19 amino acids. J lost 4 bases, V lost 5 bases, and 16 bases had no gene match. Germline lookup yields CDR1 MNHEY and CDR2 SMNVEV (reference sequence). The CDR3 DNA reads TGTGCCAGCAGTCAATCGATTCATGGACAGGGGGCACGGAATCAGCCCCAGCATTTT. This gives the protein CASSQSIHGQGARNQPQHF.

The chain links TRBV5-5 to TRBJ1-2; 11 nucleotides agree with TRBD1. CDR3 size: 14 residues. V shed 3 bases and J 8 bases; nucleotides not matched to a gene: 6. In germline, CDR1 is SGHKS, CDR2 YYEKEE (reference sequence). DNA for the CDR3: TGTGCCAGCAGCTGGACAGGGGGCTCATTGGGCTACACCTTC. This gives the protein CASSWTGGSLGYTF.

The J gene is TRBJ2-2, the V gene TRBV24-1; D gene unclear. The CDR3 length is 14 residues. Germline-derived CDR1 and CDR2 are KGHDR and SFDVKD. V lost 3 bases and J 1 base, leaving 5 bases between the germline ends. CDR3 sequence reads: CATSDPLNTGELFF. The CDR3 DNA follows: TGTGCCACCAGTGATCCCCTGAACACCGGGGAGCTGTTTTTT.

The chain couples TRBV5-6 to TRBJ2-7; tentatively, D is TRBD2 (6 bases). Per germline, CDR1 SGHDT and CDR2 YYEEEE. The germline V and J ends were trimmed by 7 bases and 0 bases, with 14 bases remaining between them. The CDR3 consists of 14 residues. This CDR3 is CASVSGTGSYEQYF. CDR3 nucleotides: TGTGCCAGCGTCTCCGGGACTGGCTCCTACGAGCAGTACTTC.

This clone has ten or more counts. J is TRBJ1-2 and V is TRBV6-5; 7 bases match TRBD1. The CDR3 consists of 13 residues. Trimming took 7 bases from V and 7 from J; bases not matched to a gene: 9. CDR1 is MNHEY, CDR2 SVGAGI, per germline. The CDR3 loop is CASITGERGGYTF. As DNA, the CDR3 is TGTGCCAGCATCACAGGGGAGAGAGGTGGCTACACCTTC.

The chain links TRBV3-1 (or the pseudogene TRBV3-2) to TRBJ1-1; the D gene is possibly TRBD1 (6 bases). Trimming left V 4 bases short and J 1 base short, with 10 bases between. The germline V gene encodes CDR1 LGHDT and CDR2 YNNKEL (reference sequence). The CDR3 contains 14 residues. The CDR3 here is CASSPDRPNTEAFF. The CDR3 nucleotides read TGTGCCAGCAGCCCAGACAGGCCGAACACTGAAGCTTTCTTT.

The J gene is TRBJ1-4, the V gene TRBV6-1; TRBD1 is a possible D gene (6 bases). The CDR3 totals 13 residues. Per germline, CDR1 MNHNS and CDR2 SASEGT. The V gene lost 3 bases and the J gene lost 7 bases, with 9 bases spanning the gap. CDR3 sequence: CASSDQGIEKLFF. Written as DNA, the CDR3 is TGTGCCAGCAGTGATCAGGGGATTGAAAAACTGTTTTTT.

This rearrangement joins TRBV7-3 to TRBJ2-5, with D perhaps TRBD2 (5 bases). Germline CDR1 and CDR2: SGHTA and FQGTGA. This CDR3 is built from 14 residues. The V end lost 9 bases, the J end lost 4 bases, and 18 bases lay between the germline ends. Written as DNA, the CDR3 is TGTGCCAGTCCAAGGGCCTTGGCGGGAGAGACCCAGTACTTC. Its protein product is CASPRALAGETQYF.

The rearrangement uses TRBV21-1 and TRBJ1-2; the table's D call TRBD1 went unverified against the DNA. TRBV21-1 is recorded as a pseudogene. The CDR3 loop spans 15 amino acids. CDR3 in amino acids: CASSKGHRVNYGYTF. CDR3 sequence (DNA): TGTGCCAGCAGCAAAGGCCACAGGGTTAACTATGGCTACACCTTC.

The chain is built from TRBV5-6 and TRBJ2-7; 9 positions agree with TRBD1. CDR3 length equals 14 residues. The germline gives CDR1 SGHDT, CDR2 YYEEEE. V was clipped by 4 bases and J by 1 base; unmatched bases: 3. This CDR3 reads CASSGGQGSYEQYF. As DNA, the CDR3 is TGTGCCAGCAGCGGGGGACAGGGATCCTACGAGCAGTACTTC.

The chain couples TRBV24-1 to TRBJ2-5; 7 bases match TRBD1. The CDR3 covers 15 residues. With V trimmed by 1 base and J by 1 base, 2 bases remained unmatched. CDR1 is KGHDR, CDR2 SFDVKD, per germline. CDR3 bases: TGTGCCACCAGTGATTTTAGGACAGGCCAAGAGACCCAGTACTTC. This codes for CATSDFRTGQETQYF.

This clone was picked up a small number of times. The chain couples TRBV3-1 (or the pseudogene TRBV3-2) to TRBJ2-1; unclear D gene. With 4 bases removed from V and 4 bases from J, the gap between germline ends came to 8 bases. The V gene's germline CDR1 is LGHDT and CDR2 YNNKEL (reference sequence). This CDR3 comprises 13 residues. The CDR3 DNA reads TGTGCCAGCAGCCTGGTAGCATACAATGAGCAGTTCTTC. Its translation is CASSLVAYNEQFF.

A word on this clone: An end of the junction does not agree with germline; a read error may underlie this. The CDR3 DNA reads as TGCAGCGTTTTTACAACACAGGGTCTATCTTTC. Amino acids: CSVFTTQGLSF. J is TRBJ2-6 and V is TRBV29-1; tentatively, D is TRBD1 (6 bases). CDR3 length equals 11 residues. CDR1 and CDR2 (germline): SQVTM, ANQGSEA.

J is TRBJ2-5 and V is TRBV3-1 (or the pseudogene TRBV3-2), with TRBD2 matching over 7 bases. CDR3 size: 15 residues. Unmatched junction bases numbered 6, after V lost 1 base and J lost 4 bases. CDR1 is LGHDT, CDR2 YNNKEL, per germline (reference sequence). CDR3: CASSQVRGGTETQYF. The CDR3 DNA sequence: TGTGCCAGCAGCCAAGTGCGCGGGGGAACAGAGACCCAGTACTTC.

Regarding this clone: The same CDR3 can be traced to other DNA sequences in this sample. The chain couples TRBV5-1 to TRBJ2-5, with 9 bases that match TRBD2. The CDR3 loop spans 15 amino acids. V lost 4 bases to trimming and J lost 4 bases; unmatched junction nucleotides: 8. CDR1 and CDR2 from the germline V gene are SGHRS and YFSETQ. CDR3 DNA: TGCGCCAGCAGCGGGGGATTAGCGGGGGTAGAGACCCAGTACTTC. Translation: CASSGGLAGVETQYF.

This clone was counted a single time. The genes are TRBV28 and TRBJ1-3; 7 bases agree with TRBD1. The germline CDR1 and CDR2 sequences are MDHEN and SYDVKM. This CDR3 has 15 amino acids. After removal of 8 bases from V and 0 bases from J, the junction contained 7 bases not matched to a gene. The CDR3 is CASGRQGHSGNTIYF. The CDR3 bases are TGTGCCAGCGGTCGACAGGGACACTCTGGAAACACCATATATTTT.